The clone carrying this T cell receptor (beta chain) was detected ten times or more. Its antigen is currently unknown. By quantitative 5'-RACE with molecular barcodes, the TCR beta libraries were made. TCRdb itself ran the 5' RACE reads through MiXCR, one entry per CDR3 protein. Altogether roughly 240,000 distinct CDR3 sequences are present, under 8.5% being singletons, with the ten largest covering approximately 4.8%. Germline V CDR1 and CDR2: DFQATT, SNEGSKA (reference sequence). The CDR3 runs 16 residues. V was cut by 0 bases and J by 2 bases, with 15 bases left in between. The sample originates from a study of CD8 T cells in ankylosing spondylitis. Study-level points and caveats: Blood of patients with ankylosing spondylitis appeared to be characterized by a TCR beta motif of several highly homologous variants. Disease-linked clones were reportedly significantly enriched in matched ankylosing spondylitis synovial fluid. Peripheral blood samples showed relatively rare disease-linked clones, and these clones were CD8+.

The chain uses TRBV20-1 and TRBJ2-3; perhaps TRBD2 as D (6 bases). The specimen sequenced was blood, either unsorted or a sorted T cell fraction (not recorded which). The clonotype was recovered from a female donor with ankylosing spondylitis or in good health (not recorded which). The CDR3 DNA is TGCAGTGCTAGAGATGGAGGGAGCGGGCCCACAGATACGCAGTATTTT. This sequence encodes CSARDGGSGPTDTQYF.